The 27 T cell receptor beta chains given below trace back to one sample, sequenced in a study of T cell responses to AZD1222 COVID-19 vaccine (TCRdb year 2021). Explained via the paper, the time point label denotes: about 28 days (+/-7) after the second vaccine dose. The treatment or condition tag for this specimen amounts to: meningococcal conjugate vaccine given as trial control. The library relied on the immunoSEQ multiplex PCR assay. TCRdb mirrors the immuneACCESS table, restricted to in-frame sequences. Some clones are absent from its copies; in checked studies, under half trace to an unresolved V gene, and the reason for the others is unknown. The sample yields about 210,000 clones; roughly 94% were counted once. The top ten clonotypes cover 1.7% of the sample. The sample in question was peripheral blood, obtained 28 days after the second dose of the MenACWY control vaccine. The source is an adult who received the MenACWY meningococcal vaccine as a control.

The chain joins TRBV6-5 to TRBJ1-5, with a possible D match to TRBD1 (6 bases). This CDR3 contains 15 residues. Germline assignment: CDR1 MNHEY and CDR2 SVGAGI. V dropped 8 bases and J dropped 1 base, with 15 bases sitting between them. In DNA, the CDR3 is TGTGCCAGCGTTGCGCAGGGGTTGAGCAATCAGCCCCAGCATTTT. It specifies CASVAQGLSNQPQHF.

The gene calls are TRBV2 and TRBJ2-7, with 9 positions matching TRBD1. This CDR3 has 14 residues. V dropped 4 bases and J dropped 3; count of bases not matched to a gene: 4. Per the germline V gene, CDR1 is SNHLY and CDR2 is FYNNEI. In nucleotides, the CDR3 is TGTGCCAGCAGTGGGGGACAGGGTATCTACGAGCAGTACTTC. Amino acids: CASSGGQGIYEQYF.

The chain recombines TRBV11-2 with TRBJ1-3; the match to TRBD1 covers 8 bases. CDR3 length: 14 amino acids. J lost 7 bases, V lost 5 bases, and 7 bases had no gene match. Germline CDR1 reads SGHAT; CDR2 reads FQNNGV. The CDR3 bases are TGTGCCAGCAGCGCACCGGGACAGGCGAACACCATATATTTT. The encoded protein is CASSAPGQANTIYF. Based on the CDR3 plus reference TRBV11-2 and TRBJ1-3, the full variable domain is EAGVAQSPRYKIIEKRQSVAFWCNPISGHATLYWYQQILGQGPKLLIQFQNNGVVDDSQLPKDRFSAERLKGVDSTLKIQPAKLEDSAVYLCASSAPGQANTIYFGEGSWLTVV.

The CDR3 protein is CASSIGQLATNEKLFF. The CDR3 DNA reads as TGTGCCAGTAGTATTGGACAACTAGCAACTAATGAAAAACTGTTTTTT. This chain connects TRBV19 to TRBJ1-4; weak D call: TRBD1 (5 bases). CDR1 and CDR2 (germline): LNHDA, SQIVND (reference sequence). CDR3 length equals 16 residues. Trimming left V 3 bases short and J 0 bases short, with 11 bases between.

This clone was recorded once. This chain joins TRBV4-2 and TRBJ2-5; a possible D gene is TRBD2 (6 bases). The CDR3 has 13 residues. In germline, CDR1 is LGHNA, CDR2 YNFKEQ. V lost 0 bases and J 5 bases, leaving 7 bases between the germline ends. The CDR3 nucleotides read TGTGCCAGCAGCCAAGAGGAGGGGGAGACCCAGTACTTC. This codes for CASSQEEGETQYF.

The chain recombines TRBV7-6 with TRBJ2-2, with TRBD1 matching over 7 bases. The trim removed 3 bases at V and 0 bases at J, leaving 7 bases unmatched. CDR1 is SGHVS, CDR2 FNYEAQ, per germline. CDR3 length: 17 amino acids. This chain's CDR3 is CASSFSLGQSNTGELFF. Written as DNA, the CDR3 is TGTGCCAGCAGCTTTTCGTTGGGACAGTCGAACACCGGGGAGCTGTTTTTT.

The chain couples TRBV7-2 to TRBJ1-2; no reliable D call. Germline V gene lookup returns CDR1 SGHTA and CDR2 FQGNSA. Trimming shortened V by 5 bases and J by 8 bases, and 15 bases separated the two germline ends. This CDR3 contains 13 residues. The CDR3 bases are TGTGCCAGCAGCCCACAGACCAGACCCGGCTACACCTTC. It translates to CASSPQTRPGYTF. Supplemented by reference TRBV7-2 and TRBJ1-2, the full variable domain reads GAGVSQSPSNKVTEKGKDVELRCDPISGHTALYWYRQSLGQGLEFLIYFQGNSAPDKSGLPSDRFSAERTGGSVSTLTIQRTQQEDSAVYLCASSPQTRPGYTFGSGTRLTVV.

The CDR3 DNA reads TGTGCCAGCAGGCAGGACAGGGGGCCATCACCCCTCCACTTT. It translates to CASRQDRGPSPLHF. The chain combines TRBV6-5 with TRBJ1-6; 11 bases are shared with TRBD1. Germline assignment: CDR1 MNHEY and CDR2 SVGAGI. V lost 6 bases and J lost 10; bases outside the gene matches: 5. This CDR3 region has 14 residues.

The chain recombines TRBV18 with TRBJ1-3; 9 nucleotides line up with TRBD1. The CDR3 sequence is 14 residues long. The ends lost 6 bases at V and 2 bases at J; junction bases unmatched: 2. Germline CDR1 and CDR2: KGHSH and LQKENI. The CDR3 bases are TGTGCCAGCTCGGGACAGGGACCTGGAAACACCATATATTTT. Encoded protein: CASSGQGPGNTIYF.

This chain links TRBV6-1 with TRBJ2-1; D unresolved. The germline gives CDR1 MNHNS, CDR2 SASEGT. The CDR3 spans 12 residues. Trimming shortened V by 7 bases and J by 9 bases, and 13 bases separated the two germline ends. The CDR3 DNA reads TGTGCCAGCACCGACCCCCGGGTTGAGCAGTTCTTC. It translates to CASTDPRVEQFF.

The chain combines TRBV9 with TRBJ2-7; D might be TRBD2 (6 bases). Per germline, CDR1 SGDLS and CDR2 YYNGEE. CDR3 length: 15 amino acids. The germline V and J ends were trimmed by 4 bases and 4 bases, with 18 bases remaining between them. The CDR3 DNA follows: TGTGCCAGCAGCTCCGGGACGGGGGAGAGGTACGAGCAGTACTTC. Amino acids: CASSSGTGERYEQYF.

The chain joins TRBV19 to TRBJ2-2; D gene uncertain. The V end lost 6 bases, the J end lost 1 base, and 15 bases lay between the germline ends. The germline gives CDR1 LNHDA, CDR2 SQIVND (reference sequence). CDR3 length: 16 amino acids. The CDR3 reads CASSPRHFQNTGELFF. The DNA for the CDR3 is TGTGCCAGTAGCCCCAGACATTTTCAGAACACCGGGGAGCTGTTTTTT.

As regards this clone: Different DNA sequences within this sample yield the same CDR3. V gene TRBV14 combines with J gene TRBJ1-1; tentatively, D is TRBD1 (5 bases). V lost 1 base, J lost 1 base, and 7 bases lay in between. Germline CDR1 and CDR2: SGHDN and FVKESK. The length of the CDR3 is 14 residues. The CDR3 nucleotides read TGTGCCAGCAGCCAAGGGGGCGCGAACACTGAAGCTTTCTTT. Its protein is CASSQGGANTEAFF.

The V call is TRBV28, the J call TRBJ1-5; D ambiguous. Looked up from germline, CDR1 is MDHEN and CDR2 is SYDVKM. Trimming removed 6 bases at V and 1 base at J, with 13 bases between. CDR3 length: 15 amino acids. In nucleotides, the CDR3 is TGTGCCAGCAGACGGGATGGCGGGAGCAATCAGCCCCAGCATTTT. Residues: CASRRDGGSNQPQHF. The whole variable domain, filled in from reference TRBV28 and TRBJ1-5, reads DVKVTQSSRYLVKRTGEKVFLECVQDMDHENMFWYRQDPGLGLRLIYFSYDVKMKEKGDIPEGYSVSREKKERFSLILESASTNQTSMYLCASRRDGGSNQPQHFGDGTRLSIL.

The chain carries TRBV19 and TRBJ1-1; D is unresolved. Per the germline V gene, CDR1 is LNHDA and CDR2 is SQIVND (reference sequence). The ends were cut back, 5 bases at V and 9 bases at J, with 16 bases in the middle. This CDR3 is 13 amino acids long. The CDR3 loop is CASSSPAGNQAFF. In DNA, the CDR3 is TGTGCCAGTAGTTCGCCCGCCGGGAACCAAGCTTTCTTT.

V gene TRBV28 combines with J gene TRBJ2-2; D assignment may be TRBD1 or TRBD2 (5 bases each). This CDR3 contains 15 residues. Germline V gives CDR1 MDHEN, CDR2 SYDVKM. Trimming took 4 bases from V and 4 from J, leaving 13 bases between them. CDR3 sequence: CASSWGLRGTGELFF. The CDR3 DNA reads TGTGCCAGCAGTTGGGGATTGAGGGGCACCGGGGAGCTGTTTTTT.

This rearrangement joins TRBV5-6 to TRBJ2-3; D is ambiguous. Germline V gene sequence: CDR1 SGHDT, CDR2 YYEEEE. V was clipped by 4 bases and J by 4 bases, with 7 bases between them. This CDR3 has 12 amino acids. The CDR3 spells CASSPLSDTQYF. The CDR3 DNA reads TGTGCCAGCAGCCCCCTCTCAGATACGCAGTATTTT.

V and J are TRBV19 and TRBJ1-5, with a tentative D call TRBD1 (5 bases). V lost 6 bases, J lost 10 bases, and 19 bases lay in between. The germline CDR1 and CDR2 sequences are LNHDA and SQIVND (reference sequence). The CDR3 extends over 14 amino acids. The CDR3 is CASSQGRVGIPQHF. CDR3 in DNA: TGTGCCAGTAGCCAGGGCAGAGTGGGTATTCCCCAGCATTTT.

CDR3 amino acids: CASSLAADAPYGYTF. For the CDR3, the DNA is TGTGCCAGCAGCTTAGCGGCAGACGCACCCTATGGCTACACCTTC. The chain couples TRBV7-6 to TRBJ1-2; D is ambiguous. The CDR3 extends over 15 amino acids. Germline assignment: CDR1 SGHVS and CDR2 FNYEAQ. V was pared by 0 bases and J by 4 bases, with 12 bases between. Supplemented by reference TRBV7-6 and TRBJ1-2, the full variable domain reads GAGVSQSPRYKVTKRGQDVALRCDPISGHVSLYWYRQALGQGPEFLTYFNYEAQQDKSGLPNDRFSAERPEGSISTLTIQRTEQRDSAMYRCASSLAADAPYGYTFGSGTRLTVV.

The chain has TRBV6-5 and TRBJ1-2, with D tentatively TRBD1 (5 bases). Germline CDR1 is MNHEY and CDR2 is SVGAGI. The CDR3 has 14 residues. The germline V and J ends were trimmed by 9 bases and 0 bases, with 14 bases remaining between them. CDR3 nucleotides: TGTGCCAGGGCGGGGGATGGAGCTAACTATGGCTACACCTTC. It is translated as CARAGDGANYGYTF.

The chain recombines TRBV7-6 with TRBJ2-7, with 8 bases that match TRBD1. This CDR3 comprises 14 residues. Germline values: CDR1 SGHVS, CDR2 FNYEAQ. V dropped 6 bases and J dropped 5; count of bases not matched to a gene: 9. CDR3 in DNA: TGTGCCAGCAGTTCCGGGACAGGACTGAACGAGCAGTACTTC. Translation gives CASSSGTGLNEQYF.

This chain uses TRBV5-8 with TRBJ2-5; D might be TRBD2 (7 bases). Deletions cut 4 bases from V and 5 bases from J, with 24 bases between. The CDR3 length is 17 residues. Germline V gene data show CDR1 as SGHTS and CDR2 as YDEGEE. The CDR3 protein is CASSPGALRGPGETQYF. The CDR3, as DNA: TGTGCCAGCAGCCCTGGAGCCTTGCGGGGGCCGGGGGAGACCCAGTACTTC.

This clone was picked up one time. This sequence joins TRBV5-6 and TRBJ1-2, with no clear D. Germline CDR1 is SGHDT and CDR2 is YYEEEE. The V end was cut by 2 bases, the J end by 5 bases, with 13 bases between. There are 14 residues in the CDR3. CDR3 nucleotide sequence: TGTGCCAGCAGCTTAGGACGGCCGGGGTATGGCTACACCTTC. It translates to CASSLGRPGYGYTF.

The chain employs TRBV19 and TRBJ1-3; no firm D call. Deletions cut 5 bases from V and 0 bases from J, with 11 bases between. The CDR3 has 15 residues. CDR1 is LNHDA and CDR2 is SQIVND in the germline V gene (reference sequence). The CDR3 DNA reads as TGTGCCAGTAGTCTTGGCAGAAGCTCTGGAAACACCATATATTTT. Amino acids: CASSLGRSSGNTIYF.

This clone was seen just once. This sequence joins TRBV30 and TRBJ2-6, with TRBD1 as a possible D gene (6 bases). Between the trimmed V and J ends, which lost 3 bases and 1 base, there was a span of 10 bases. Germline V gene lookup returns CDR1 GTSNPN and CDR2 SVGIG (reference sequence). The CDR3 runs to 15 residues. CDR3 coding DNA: TGTGCCTGGAGCGGAGGACAGTCTGGGGCCAACGTCCTGACTTTC. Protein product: CAWSGGQSGANVLTF.

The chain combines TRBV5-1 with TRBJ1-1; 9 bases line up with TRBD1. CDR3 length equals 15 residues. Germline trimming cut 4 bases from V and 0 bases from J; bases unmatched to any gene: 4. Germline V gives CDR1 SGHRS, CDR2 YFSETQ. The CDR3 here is CASSVGQGMNTEAFF. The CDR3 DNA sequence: TGCGCCAGCAGCGTAGGACAGGGGATGAACACTGAAGCTTTCTTT. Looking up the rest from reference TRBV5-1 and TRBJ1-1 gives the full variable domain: KAGVTQTPRYLIKTRGQQVTLSCSPISGHRSVSWYQQTPGQGLQFLFEYFSETQRNKGNFPGRFSGRQFSNSRSEMNVSTLELGDSALYLCASSVGQGMNTEAFFGQGTRLTVV.

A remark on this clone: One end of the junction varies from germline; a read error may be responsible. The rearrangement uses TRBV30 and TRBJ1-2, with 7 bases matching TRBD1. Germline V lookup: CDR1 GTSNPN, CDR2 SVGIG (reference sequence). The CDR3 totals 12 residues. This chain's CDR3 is CAWLSLAGTEIF. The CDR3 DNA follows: TGTGCCTGGTTATCCTTGGCCGGGACAGAGATCTTC.